These 7 T cell receptor beta chains share one sample of origin, sequenced in a study of Tregs in tolerant kidney transplant recipients. For these TCRs, the target antigens are not known. Sequencing used immunoSEQ multiplex PCR; TCRdb keeps in-frame clones, though not all of them. The repertoire consists of 30,000 or so clones, with about four fifths occurring once and the leading ten covering approximately 2.4%. Material for sequencing was Tregs from blood cultured with allogeneic cells. The receptors come from a human donor in good health.

V and J are TRBV7-2 and TRBJ2-3; D gene ambiguous. This CDR3 comprises 12 residues. Trimming took 3 bases from V and 6 from J, leaving 7 bases between them. Germline V gene sequence: CDR1 SGHTA, CDR2 FQGNSA. The CDR3 sequence: CASSLTGDTQYF. The CDR3 DNA sequence: TGTGCCAGCAGCTTGACCGGTGATACGCAGTATTTT. The full variable domain, in which reference TRBV7-2 and TRBJ2-3 provide the parts outside the CDR3, is GAGVSQSPSNKVTEKGKDVELRCDPISGHTALYWYRQSLGQGLEFLIYFQGNSAPDKSGLPSDRFSAERTGGSVSTLTIQRTQQEDSAVYLCASSLTGDTQYFGPGTRLTVL.

The genes are TRBV7-2 and TRBJ1-1, with TRBD1 matching over 7 bases. The CDR3 runs to 13 residues. Germline V gene data show CDR1 as SGHTA and CDR2 as FQGNSA. V shed 1 base and J 4 bases; nucleotides not matched to a gene: 0. The CDR3 reads CASSLDRGTEAFF. The CDR3 DNA reads TGTGCCAGCAGCTTAGACAGGGGCACTGAAGCTTTCTTT. The full variable domain, in which reference TRBV7-2 and TRBJ1-1 provide the parts outside the CDR3, is GAGVSQSPSNKVTEKGKDVELRCDPISGHTALYWYRQSLGQGLEFLIYFQGNSAPDKSGLPSDRFSAERTGGSVSTLTIQRTQQEDSAVYLCASSLDRGTEAFFGQGTRLTVV.

The CDR3: CASSYSGQGASPLHF. The CDR3 DNA reads TGTGCCAGCAGTTACTCTGGACAGGGAGCTTCACCCCTCCACTTT. The V call is TRBV6-5, the J call TRBJ1-6, with 8 nucleotides matching TRBD1. Trimming at V came to 0 bases and at J to 9 bases, leaving 4 bases not matched to a gene. Germline CDR1 is MNHEY and CDR2 is SVGAGI. The CDR3 contains 15 residues.

This chain links TRBV7-3 with TRBJ1-1; 9 bases are a match to TRBD1. The CDR3 loop spans 15 amino acids. CDR1 is SGHTA and CDR2 is FQGTGA in the germline V gene. Losses at the gene ends were 3 bases for V and 1 base for J; bases not matched to a gene: 3. The CDR3 DNA reads TGTGCCAGCAGCTTGACAGGGGGTGGGAACACTGAAGCTTTCTTT. This translates into CASSLTGGGNTEAFF.

This clone appeared a few times. This chain joins TRBV29-1 and TRBJ1-2; 7 positions agree with TRBD1. The J segment lost 4 bases and the V segment lost 1 base, leaving 9 bases of the junction unmatched. The CDR3 consists of 15 residues. Germline V CDR1 and CDR2: SQVTM, ANQGSEA. Here the CDR3 reads CSVEGGTTGAYGYTF. The CDR3 nucleotides read TGCAGCGTTGAAGGGGGCACCACAGGGGCCTATGGCTACACCTTC.

This clone has a handful of counts. The genes are TRBV15 and TRBJ1-2, with a weak D call TRBD1 (6 bases). V shed 5 bases and J shed 0 bases, with 13 bases lying between them. Germline lookup yields CDR1 LNHNV and CDR2 YYDKDF (reference sequence). The CDR3 is 15 residues long. The DNA of the CDR3 is TGTGCCACCAGCGGGGGGGACACCTCTAACTATGGCTACACCTTC. It codes for CATSGGDTSNYGYTF.

V usage is TRBV19 and J usage is TRBJ1-5; TRBD1 might be the D (6 bases). Germline V CDR1 and CDR2: LNHDA, SQIVND (reference sequence). This CDR3 comprises 16 residues. V lost 7 bases and J lost 0, with 16 bases in between. CDR3 protein: CASKPGGFRSNQPQHF. The CDR3 nucleotides read TGTGCCAGTAAACCGGGGGGCTTCCGTAGCAATCAGCCCCAGCATTTT.